What follows describes a single T cell receptor (beta chain). Its antigen is not known. On cycle 4 day 1 and cycle 7 day 1, as well as at baseline, blood was sampled. Assay used: immunoSEQ multiplex PCR; TCRdb lists only in-frame clones, some missing. The profile covers 70,000 to 85,000 clones, with about 86% appearing a single time and approximately 2% taken by the ten largest. The entry originates in a study of OX40 agonist ivuxolimab in advanced cancers. On the study more broadly: In this trial design, patients received ivuxolimab intravenously at 0.01 to 10 mg/kg every 2 weeks.

General study points: In CD8+ T cells, expanded clones were on average more numerous than in CD4+. Blood T cells, both CD4+ and CD8+, expanded clonally by week 6 at 0.1 to 3.0 mg/kg.

V lost 2 bases to trimming and J lost 7 bases; unmatched junction nucleotides: 9. Germline CDR1 SGHTA, CDR2 FQGNSA. This CDR3 is built from 16 residues. The chain employs TRBV7-2 and TRBJ2-1, with 9 bases identical to TRBD2. The sample in question was CD4+ or CD8+ T cells sorted from blood, obtained in a trial of the OX40 agonist ivuxolimab. The sequence came from an adult with an advanced solid tumor such as melanoma, head and neck, liver or kidney cancer. Here the CDR3 reads CASSLWGLAGYNEQFF. In DNA form, the CDR3 reads TGTGCCAGCAGCTTATGGGGTCTAGCGGGATATAATGAGCAGTTCTTC.